In its sample, the clone carrying this T cell receptor (beta chain) was seen many times. Its antigen is unknown. Drawing of peripheral blood yielded about 9.8 milliliters from each donor. Germline CDR1 LGHNA, CDR2 YNFKEQ. The V end was cut by 0 bases, the J end by 6 bases, with 5 bases between. The CDR3 consists of 12 residues. This sample was included in a study of blood T cells in healthy people across ages. General study findings and limits: Estimates drawn from one million T cells were deemed to understate diversity.

A second PCR, run for about 6 to 11 cycles, used a sample-barcoded 5' primer plus a J-beta primer mix. TCRdb recomputed calls from the 5' RACE reads with MiXCR, one row per CDR3 protein. Here the sample spans about 1.1 million distinct CDR3 sequences, roughly two fifths being singletons. The rearrangement uses TRBV4-2 and TRBJ1-1; a weak D match, TRBD1 (5 bases). Material: blood. This TCR was recovered from a man aged 18 to 30 in good health. The CDR3 DNA reads as TGTGCCAGCAGCCAAGACAGGGCTGAAGCTTTCTTT. As protein: CASSQDRAEAFF.